The entry that follows covers one T cell receptor (beta chain) sequence. Its antigen remains unidentified. The data stem from a study of cytomegalovirus exposure and HLA in healthy donors. Whole-study findings and limits: Later on, an analysis found that several of the most significant clusters appeared to be linked to common viral pathogens, which included parvovirus B19.

The CDR3 is made up of 15 amino acids. With V trimmed by 7 bases and J by 1 base, 9 bases remained unmatched. CDR1 is LNHDA and CDR2 is SQIVND in the germline V gene (reference sequence). Researchers ran the PCR with 60 Vbeta and 13 Jbeta primers. Profiled with immunoSEQ multiplex PCR; TCRdb holds only in-frame clones, not every one. The data show about 190,000 clones, roughly 77% seen once. V and J are TRBV19 and TRBJ2-5; 7 bases are shared with TRBD1. The clonotype was recovered from a woman aged 25 to 39 in good health and CMV-seropositive. The sequenced material came from PBMCs. In nucleotides, the CDR3 is TGTGCCAGTACCCCCCGCGGACAGGTCCAAGAGACCCAGTACTTC. Amino acid sequence: CASTPRGQVQETQYF.